What follows describes a single T cell receptor (beta chain). These data come from a study of shared clonotypes between healthy human individuals. Naive-designated CD8 cells lacked CD45RO, were positively enriched for CCR7, and omitted terminally differentiated effector memory CD45RA+ cells. TCRdb keeps only in-frame clones here, not all; method: immunoSEQ multiplex PCR. The sample consists of 750,000 to 1,000,000 clones, 80% to 95% of them appearing once. What was sequenced was naive CD8+ T cells sorted from blood. The receptor was derived from a man younger than 45 in good health.

CDR3 loop: CASSLWGARDTEAFF. As DNA, the CDR3 is TGTGCCAGCAGTTTATGGGGGGCCCGAGACACTGAAGCTTTCTTT. The chain combines TRBV28 with TRBJ1-1; D is possibly TRBD1 (6 bases). This CDR3 region has 15 residues. The germline V gene encodes CDR1 MDHEN and CDR2 SYDVKM. Between the trimmed V and J ends, which lost 0 bases and 3 bases, there was a span of 11 bases. Variable domain in full (rest from reference TRBV28 and TRBJ1-1): DVKVTQSSRYLVKRTGEKVFLECVQDMDHENMFWYRQDPGLGLRLIYFSYDVKMKEKGDIPEGYSVSREKKERFSLILESASTNQTSMYLCASSLWGARDTEAFFGQGTRLTVV.